Following are 13 T cell receptor beta chains from one sample sequenced in a study of cytomegalovirus exposure and HLA in healthy donors. PCR amplification relied on 60 Vbeta primers (plus 13 Jbeta primers). Measured with immunoSEQ multiplex PCR; TCRdb has only the in-frame clones, and not every one. The table has 140,000 to 150,000 clones, roughly 80% seen once. The sequencing input was PBMCs. All receptors derive from a woman aged 25-40 years in good health and CMV-seronegative.

This chain connects TRBV4-3 to TRBJ2-5; D uncertain. Matching the DNA end better, TRBJ2-7 makes the J call doubtful. The CDR3 extends over 15 amino acids. The germline V gene encodes CDR1 LGHNA and CDR2 YSLEER. CDR3 protein: CASSQDPGGVGEQYF. CDR3 nucleotide sequence: TGCGCCAGCAGCCAAGACCCTGGTGGAGTTGGCGAGCAGTACTTC.

In this sample, this clone turned up once. This chain joins TRBV7-9 and TRBJ1-1; tentative D call: TRBD1 (5 bases). V was shortened by 2 bases and J by 0 bases, with 7 bases between the two germline ends. Germline V gene data show CDR1 as SEHNR and CDR2 as FQNEAQ (reference sequence). This CDR3 is 14 amino acids long. CDR3 in amino acids: CASSLLRVNTEAFF. In nucleotides, the CDR3 is TGTGCCAGCAGCTTACTCAGGGTGAACACTGAAGCTTTCTTT.

This clone came up once. The chain uses TRBV7-9 and TRBJ1-1, with D hard to call. Trimming shortened V by 7 bases and J by 1 base, and 16 bases separated the two germline ends. Germline lookup yields CDR1 SEHNR and CDR2 FQNEAQ (reference sequence). This CDR3 is built from 15 residues. The CDR3 is CASMRARTGNTEAFF. Written as DNA, the CDR3 is TGTGCCAGCATGAGGGCTAGAACGGGGAACACTGAAGCTTTCTTT. The full variable domain, in which reference TRBV7-9 and TRBJ1-1 provide the parts outside the CDR3, is DTGVSQNPRHKITKRGQNVTFRCDPISEHNRLYWYRQTLGQGPEFLTYFQNEAQLEKSRLLSDRFSAERPKGSFSTLEIQRTEQGDSAMYLCASMRARTGNTEAFFGQGTRLTVV.

The CDR3 sequence: CASRDNRGSDEQYF. The CDR3 DNA reads TGTGCCAGTAGAGACAACAGGGGGAGCGACGAGCAGTACTTC. The chain uses TRBV19 and TRBJ2-7; 8 positions agree with TRBD1. Germline V gene data show CDR1 as LNHDA and CDR2 as SQIVND (reference sequence). V dropped 6 bases and J dropped 5; count of bases not matched to a gene: 9. The CDR3 loop spans 14 amino acids. Full variable domain (remainder filled in from reference TRBV19 and TRBJ2-7): DGGITQSPKYLFRKEGQNVTLSCEQNLNHDAMYWYRQDPGQGLRLIYYSQIVNDFQKGDIAEGYSVSREKKESFPLTVTSAQKNPTAFYLCASRDNRGSDEQYFGPGTRLTVT.

The chain links TRBV30 to TRBJ2-7; maybe TRBD1 (6 bases). Trimming took 5 bases from V and 4 from J, leaving 15 bases between them. The CDR3 loop spans 13 amino acids. CDR1 is GTSNPN and CDR2 is SVGIG in the germline V gene (reference sequence). The CDR3 nucleotides are TGTGCCTGGTCCGGGACACTTCCTTACGAGCAGTACTTC. Translation gives CAWSGTLPYEQYF.

The chain has TRBV5-4 and TRBJ1-2; TRBD1 aligns across 9 bases. Germline V gives CDR1 SGHNT, CDR2 YYREEE (reference sequence). The CDR3 has 15 amino acids. The V gene end was trimmed by 0 bases and the J gene end by 2 bases; junction bases not matched to a gene: 2. CDR3 in DNA: TGTGCCAGCAGCTTGGGACAGGGGGAGAACTATGGCTACACCTTC. It specifies CASSLGQGENYGYTF.

Comments on this clone: Additional DNA sequences in this sample encode the identical CDR3. The chain employs TRBV5-4 and TRBJ1-1; 8 bases match TRBD1. The CDR3 consists of 14 residues. From germline, CDR1 is SGHNT and CDR2 YYREEE (reference sequence). The V gene end was trimmed by 1 base and the J gene end by 2 bases; junction bases not matched to a gene: 1. The DNA of the CDR3 is TGTGCCAGCAGCTTGACAGGGGGAAACACTGAAGCTTTCTTT. Encoded protein: CASSLTGGNTEAFF.

The chain carries TRBV5-6 and TRBJ2-1; 10 nucleotides line up with TRBD2. The germline gives CDR1 SGHDT, CDR2 YYEEEE. The V segment lost 4 bases and the J segment 6 bases; nucleotides outside the gene matches: 7. This CDR3 has 15 residues. CDR3 sequence: CASSELAGFGNEQFF. CDR3 nucleotides: TGTGCCAGCAGCGAACTAGCGGGATTCGGCAATGAGCAGTTCTTC.

The chain is built from TRBV30 and TRBJ2-6; D possibly corresponds to TRBD1 (6 bases). CDR3 length: 17 residues. The V gene lost 1 base and the J gene lost 2 bases, with 15 bases spanning the gap. Germline V gene data show CDR1 as GTSNPN and CDR2 as SVGIG (reference sequence). CDR3 amino acids: CAWSGTTNRAGANVLTF. For the CDR3, the DNA is TGTGCCTGGAGTGGTACAACCAACAGGGCTGGGGCCAACGTCCTGACTTTC.

The chain couples TRBV11-3 to TRBJ2-7; D is unclear. The germline V gene encodes CDR1 SGHNT and CDR2 YENEEA. There are 13 residues in the CDR3. Trimming removed 1 base from V and 3 bases from J, with 7 bases in between. CDR3 nucleotides: TGTGCCAGCAGCTTAGGCGCCGGCTACGAGCAGTACTTC. Protein: CASSLGAGYEQYF.

This clone was detected a few times. The rearrangement links TRBV19 to TRBJ1-1; D remains unclear. CDR1 is LNHDA, CDR2 SQIVND, per germline (reference sequence). This CDR3 is 13 amino acids long. The V end was cut by 5 bases, the J end by 2 bases, with 9 bases between. The CDR3 nucleotides are TGTGCCAGTAGTTTACGGGGAAACACTGAAGCTTTCTTT. Protein product: CASSLRGNTEAFF.

This clone was recorded a few times. V is TRBV5-6 and J is TRBJ1-2, with TRBD1 as a possible D gene (6 bases). The CDR3 loop spans 15 amino acids. The ends were cut back, 0 bases at V and 4 bases at J, with 13 bases in the middle. The germline V gene encodes CDR1 SGHDT and CDR2 YYEEEE. CDR3 loop: CASSLGLQGSYGYTF. The CDR3 bases are TGTGCCAGCAGCTTGGGGTTACAGGGCTCCTATGGCTACACCTTC.

This chain links TRBV18 with TRBJ2-3, with a weak D call TRBD1 (6 bases). CDR3 size: 15 residues. Trimming took 4 bases from V and 2 from J, leaving 13 bases between them. Germline CDR1 is KGHSH and CDR2 is LQKENI. In DNA, the CDR3 is TGTGCCAGCTCACTCGGACAGACCTACACAGATACGCAGTATTTT. Protein product: CASSLGQTYTDTQYF.